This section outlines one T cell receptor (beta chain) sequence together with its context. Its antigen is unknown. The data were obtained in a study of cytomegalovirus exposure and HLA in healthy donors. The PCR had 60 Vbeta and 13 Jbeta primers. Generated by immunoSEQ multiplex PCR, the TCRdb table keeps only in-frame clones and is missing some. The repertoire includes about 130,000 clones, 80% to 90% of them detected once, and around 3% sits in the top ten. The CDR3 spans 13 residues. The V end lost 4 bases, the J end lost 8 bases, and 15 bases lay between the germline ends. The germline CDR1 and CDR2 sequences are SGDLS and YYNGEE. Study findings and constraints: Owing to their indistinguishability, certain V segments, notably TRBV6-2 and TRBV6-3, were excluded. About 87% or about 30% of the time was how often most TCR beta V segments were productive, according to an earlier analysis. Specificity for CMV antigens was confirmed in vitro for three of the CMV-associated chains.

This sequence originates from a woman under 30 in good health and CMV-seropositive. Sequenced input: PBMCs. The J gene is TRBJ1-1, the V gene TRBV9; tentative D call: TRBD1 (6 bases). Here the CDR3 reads CASSLGDTPEAFF. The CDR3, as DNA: TGTGCCAGCAGCCTAGGGGACACCCCAGAAGCTTTCTTT.